The 9 T cell receptor beta chains below come from one sample, sequenced in a study of shared clonotypes between healthy human individuals. Assay: immunoSEQ multiplex PCR; the TCRdb copy retains only in-frame clones and omits some. The sample includes 450,000 to 550,000 clones, roughly 78% seen only once; the top ten take 10% to 15%. The sequenced material came from PBMCs. These receptors came from a woman aged 40 to 50 in good health. Some clones in this sample may be carry-over from other donors' samples.

The chain has TRBV5-6 and TRBJ2-7, with 8 bases fitting TRBD2. The V segment lost 3 bases and the J segment 4 bases; nucleotides outside the gene matches: 18. The CDR3 is made up of 18 amino acids. Per germline, CDR1 SGHDT and CDR2 YYEEEE. DNA of the CDR3: TGTGCCAGCAGCTCAGATAGCGGGACCCTCGGAATCCCTTACGAGCAGTACTTC. Translation: CASSSDSGTLGIPYEQYF.

The chain uses TRBV18 and TRBJ2-5; D gene ambiguous. V was cut by 1 base and J by 1 base, with 10 bases left in between. The CDR3 is 15 residues long. Looked up from germline, CDR1 is KGHSH and CDR2 is LQKENI. As DNA, the CDR3 is TGTGCCAGCTCACCACTACAGTCCTCCCAAGAGACCCAGTACTTC. This sequence encodes CASSPLQSSQETQYF.

The chain couples TRBV25-1 to TRBJ2-2; 8 nucleotides line up with TRBD1. The CDR3 loop spans 16 amino acids. The J segment lost 7 bases and the V segment lost 2 bases, leaving 9 bases of the junction unmatched. CDR1 is MGHDK and CDR2 is SYGVNS in the germline V gene. The CDR3 loop reads CASSEGRAGGFGELFF. In nucleotides, the CDR3 is TGTGCCAGCAGTGAAGGTCGTGCAGGGGGCTTCGGGGAGCTGTTTTTT.

This clone was detected only a few times. The V and J genes are TRBV28 and TRBJ1-1; the match to TRBD1 covers 8 bases. The V gene's germline CDR1 is MDHEN and CDR2 SYDVKM. This CDR3 region has 14 residues. The V and J ends lost 4 bases and 4 bases, in that order; junction bases with no gene match: 5. CDR3 bases: TGTGCCAGCAGTTCCAGGGGGCTGAGCACTGAAGCTTTCTTT. Protein sequence: CASSSRGLSTEAFF.

The chain uses TRBV10-2 and TRBJ1-2; D might be TRBD1 (6 bases). V shed 2 bases and J shed 8 bases, with 21 bases lying between them. The germline V gene encodes CDR1 WSHSY and CDR2 SAAADI. This CDR3 has 16 residues. The CDR3 protein is CASSERDIRDPRGYTF. The CDR3 DNA sequence: TGCGCCAGCAGTGAGAGGGACATAAGGGACCCACGAGGCTACACCTTC.

J is TRBJ2-2 and V is TRBV10-3; TRBD2 matches 14 bases. Trimming removed 10 bases from V and 6 bases from J; junction bases left unmatched: 10. There are 16 residues in the CDR3. Per the germline V gene, CDR1 is ENHRY and CDR2 is SYGVKD. CDR3 residues: CATLGLAGEGAGELFF. CDR3 coding DNA: TGTGCCACCCTGGGACTAGCGGGAGAGGGTGCCGGGGAGCTGTTTTTT.

This clone was picked up one time. The chain carries TRBV10-3 and TRBJ1-2, with 10 bases identical to TRBD1. Losses at the gene ends were 8 bases for V and 6 bases for J; bases not matched to a gene: 6. CDR3 length: 13 amino acids. Germline V gene lookup returns CDR1 ENHRY and CDR2 SYGVKD. In nucleotides, the CDR3 is TGTGCCATCGGGACAGGGGACTGGGATGGCTACACCTTC. This sequence encodes CAIGTGDWDGYTF.

This chain connects TRBV28 to TRBJ2-7; TRBD2 matches 7 bases. Trimming cost V 3 bases and J 4 bases; bases outside gene matches: 3. In germline, CDR1 is MDHEN, CDR2 SYDVKM. This CDR3 is built from 13 residues. The CDR3 DNA is TGTGCCAGCAGTTTGCCTAGCGGATACGAGCAGTACTTC. Translating gives CASSLPSGYEQYF.

In nucleotides, the CDR3 is TGTGCCAGCTCACTTAACATGGAGGCAGGGGAGAAATCCCACCATGAAAAACTGTTTTTT. This translates into CASSLNMEAGEKSHHEKLFF. The chain is built from TRBV18 and TRBJ1-4, with D tentatively TRBD1 (6 bases). Germline-derived CDR1 and CDR2 are KGHSH and LQKENI. This CDR3 is 20 amino acids long. Between the trimmed V and J ends, which lost 4 bases and 6 bases, there was a span of 30 bases.